Below are 20 T cell receptor beta chains sequenced from a single sample in a study of monozygotic twins with cystic fibrosis. The protocol was immunoSEQ multiplex PCR, while the TCRdb copy is restricted to in-frame clones and leaves out a portion. Seen here are fewer than 20,000 clones, 75% to 95% observed once, and the top ten hold around 1.5%. The specimen sequenced was blood. These receptors were taken from a girl aged 2-10 years with cystic fibrosis.

This chain connects TRBV9 to TRBJ1-3; D perhaps matches TRBD1 (5 bases). The CDR3 has 13 amino acids. Germline assignment: CDR1 SGDLS and CDR2 YYNGEE. V was pared by 0 bases and J by 4 bases, with 5 bases between. CDR3 amino acids: CASSVEGGNTIYF. In nucleotides, the CDR3 is TGTGCCAGCAGCGTAGAGGGGGGAAACACCATATATTTT.

V and J are TRBV30 and TRBJ1-1; tentatively, D is TRBD1 (5 bases). Trimming took off 2 bases at V and 1 base at J, with 8 bases between the two ends. CDR3 length equals 13 residues. Germline V gene data show CDR1 as GTSNPN and CDR2 as SVGIG (reference sequence). In DNA, the CDR3 is TGTGCCTGGAGTCGTGACAGGAACACTGAAGCTTTCTTT. This gives the protein CAWSRDRNTEAFF.

J is TRBJ1-2 and V is TRBV2; TRBD1 agrees at 7 bases. Germline loops: CDR1 SNHLY, CDR2 FYNNEI. The V and J ends lost 7 bases and 10 bases, in that order; junction bases with no gene match: 18. This CDR3 is built from 15 residues. The CDR3 spells CASTRGAGAGGDYTF. CDR3 coding DNA: TGTGCCAGCACCCGAGGGGCTGGTGCAGGGGGTGACTACACCTTC.

This clone came up a few times. This chain connects TRBV7-8 to TRBJ1-1, with a possible D match to TRBD1 (5 bases). The CDR3 spans 13 residues. The V and J ends lost 10 bases and 0 bases respectively, with 12 bases between them. Per the germline V gene, CDR1 is SGHVS and CDR2 is FQNEAQ. The CDR3 DNA reads as TGTGCCATCAGTGGGGGGATGAACACTGAAGCTTTCTTT. It translates to CAISGGMNTEAFF.

The V gene is TRBV5-6, the J gene TRBJ1-1; D remains unclear. There are 15 residues in the CDR3. The germline gives CDR1 SGHDT, CDR2 YYEEEE. The V end was cut by 4 bases, the J end by 4 bases, with 17 bases between. The CDR3, as DNA: TGTGCCAGCAGCCTGAGGGTCCTTCGAGGCACTGAAGCTTTCTTT. Translating it yields CASSLRVLRGTEAFF.

The rearrangement links TRBV19 to TRBJ2-1, with D perhaps matching TRBD2 (5 bases). CDR1 and CDR2 from the germline V gene are LNHDA and SQIVND (reference sequence). CDR3 size: 13 residues. V was shortened by 8 bases and J by 3 bases, with 11 bases between the two germline ends. The CDR3 here is CASSSGSYNEQFF. The DNA of the CDR3 is TGTGCCAGTTCCAGCGGTAGCTACAATGAGCAGTTCTTC.

This sequence joins TRBV5-1 and TRBJ2-3; D remains unclear. Germline CDR1 is SGHRS and CDR2 is YFSETQ. The germline V and J ends were trimmed by 4 bases and 1 base, with 7 bases remaining between them. This CDR3 comprises 13 residues. CDR3 sequence (DNA): TGCGCCAGCAGCCCGGACCGCACAGATACGCAGTATTTT. The encoded protein is CASSPDRTDTQYF.

This sequence joins TRBV5-1 and TRBJ2-1, with TRBD1 matching 8 bases. The CDR3 totals 16 residues. J gave up 3 bases and V 4 bases, and 9 bases lay outside the gene matches. The germline gives CDR1 SGHRS, CDR2 YFSETQ. The chain's CDR3 is CASSIQSGGDYNEQFF. Here the CDR3 DNA reads TGCGCCAGCAGCATCCAATCAGGGGGCGACTACAATGAGCAGTTCTTC.

This rearrangement joins TRBV7-9 to TRBJ2-3; either TRBD1 or TRBD2 may fit D (5 bases each). The CDR3 loop spans 14 amino acids. Per the germline V gene, CDR1 is SEHNR and CDR2 is FQNEAQ (reference sequence). Between the trimmed V and J ends, which lost 5 bases and 0 bases, there was a span of 9 bases. The CDR3: CASSPRGSTDTQYF. In DNA form, the CDR3 reads TGTGCCAGCAGCCCCCGGGGCAGCACAGATACGCAGTATTTT. Full variable domain (outside the CDR3, taken from reference TRBV7-9 and TRBJ2-3): DTGVSQNPRHKITKRGQNVTFRCDPISEHNRLYWYRQTLGQGPEFLTYFQNEAQLEKSRLLSDRFSAERPKGSFSTLEIQRTEQGDSAMYLCASSPRGSTDTQYFGPGTRLTVL.

The V call is TRBV27, the J call TRBJ1-4, with D tentatively TRBD1 (6 bases). The germline V gene encodes CDR1 MNHEY and CDR2 SMNVEV (reference sequence). The V end lost 8 bases, the J end lost 6 bases, and 13 bases lay between the germline ends. This CDR3 is built from 13 residues. In nucleotides, the CDR3 is TGTGCCAGCGCCCAAGGGGGGGATGAAAAACTGTTTTTT. Translated, it gives CASAQGGDEKLFF.

J is TRBJ2-7 and V is TRBV30; TRBD1 or TRBD2 may be the D gene (5 bases each). V was shortened by 0 bases and J by 2 bases, with 11 bases between the two germline ends. Germline V gene lookup returns CDR1 GTSNPN and CDR2 SVGIG (reference sequence). CDR3 length equals 14 residues. This CDR3 is CAWSVGTETYEQYF. In DNA form, the CDR3 reads TGTGCCTGGAGTGTAGGGACGGAGACCTACGAGCAGTACTTC. The variable domain in full, with the rest retrieved from reference TRBV30 and TRBJ2-7, is SQTIHQWPATLVQPVGSPLSLECTVEGTSNPNLYWYRQAAGRGLQLLFYSVGIGQISSEVPQNLSASRPQDRQFILSSKKLLLSDSGFYLCAWSVGTETYEQYFGPGTRLTVT.

This chain uses TRBV27 with TRBJ2-7; no definite D call. This CDR3 comprises 13 residues. V was shortened by 3 bases and J by 3 bases, with 9 bases between the two germline ends. CDR1 and CDR2 from the germline V gene are MNHEY and SMNVEV (reference sequence). CDR3: CASSFGQNYEQYF. The CDR3 nucleotides are TGTGCCAGCAGTTTTGGGCAGAACTACGAGCAGTACTTC.

This chain links TRBV4-2 with TRBJ2-6; TRBD1 agrees at 9 bases. V lost 3 bases, J lost 0 bases, and 6 bases stayed unmatched. Looked up from germline, CDR1 is LGHNA and CDR2 is YNFKEQ. The CDR3 sequence is 18 residues long. As DNA, the CDR3 is TGTGCCAGCAGCCACGGTGAGACAGGGGGCTCTGGGGCCAACGTCCTGACTTTC. Encoded protein: CASSHGETGGSGANVLTF.

The chain employs TRBV5-4 and TRBJ2-5, with D perhaps assigned TRBD1 or TRBD2 (5 bases each). With 4 bases removed from V and 1 base from J, the gap between germline ends came to 11 bases. The CDR3 sequence is 14 residues long. Germline assignment: CDR1 SGHNT and CDR2 YYREEE (reference sequence). For the CDR3, the DNA is TGTGCCAGCAGCGCCGGGACCACCCAAGAGACCCAGTACTTC. This encodes CASSAGTTQETQYF.

This chain connects TRBV9 to TRBJ1-2; tentative D call: TRBD1 (6 bases). There are 14 residues in the CDR3. Germline CDR1 is SGDLS and CDR2 is YYNGEE. The germline V and J ends were trimmed by 4 bases and 3 bases, with 13 bases remaining between them. The CDR3 DNA is TGTGCCAGCAGCACACAGGGCTGGGACTATGGCTACACCTTC. Amino acids: CASSTQGWDYGYTF.

This sequence joins TRBV6-1 and TRBJ1-2; 8 nucleotides match TRBD1. V shed 4 bases, J shed 4 bases, and the junction held 8 bases outside the gene matches. Germline CDR1 reads MNHNS; CDR2 reads SASEGT. The CDR3 is made up of 15 amino acids. CDR3 nucleotide sequence: TGTGCCAGCAGTGGGGGGACAGGTTTTCTCTATGGCTACACCTTC. This translates into CASSGGTGFLYGYTF.

The chain couples TRBV10-3 to TRBJ1-2; D is undetermined. CDR3 size: 17 residues. V lost 0 bases and J lost 1, with 15 bases in between. In germline, CDR1 is ENHRY, CDR2 SYGVKD. The CDR3 reads CAISESSIYYFNYGYTF. For the CDR3, the DNA is TGTGCCATCAGTGAGTCGAGTATATACTATTTTAACTATGGCTACACCTTC.

CDR3 residues: CASSERGMNTEAFF. The CDR3 nucleotides read TGTGCCAGCAGCGAACGGGGAATGAACACTGAAGCTTTCTTT. The gene calls are TRBV27 and TRBJ1-1, with D uncertain. CDR1 is MNHEY and CDR2 is SMNVEV in the germline V gene (reference sequence). The V and J ends lost 6 bases and 0 bases respectively, with 11 bases between them. The CDR3 length is 14 residues.

This rearrangement joins TRBV29-1 to TRBJ1-1; D is uncertain. CDR1 and CDR2 (germline): SQVTM, ANQGSEA. Trimming removed 1 base from V and 1 base from J, with 19 bases in between. CDR3 size: 17 residues. The CDR3: CSVEGWVPGLTNTEAFF. CDR3 bases: TGCAGCGTTGAAGGATGGGTACCGGGTTTAACGAACACTGAAGCTTTCTTT.

CDR3 DNA: TGTGCCAGCAGCTTGGTTTCCTCAATAGGGAACACTGAAGCTTTCTTT. This gives the protein CASSLVSSIGNTEAFF. V is TRBV5-5 and J is TRBJ1-1; no reliable D call. Deletions cut 0 bases from V and 1 base from J, with 13 bases between. CDR3 length: 16 residues. Germline CDR1 SGHKS, CDR2 YYEKEE (reference sequence).